This TCR beta chain was obtained from a study of cytomegalovirus exposure and HLA in healthy donors. Study observations and caveats: It was in a later analysis that TCR association rates were seen to vary by HLA locus, highest for DRB1 and lowest for HLA-C. Trimming of TCR beta V- and J-genes showed a link, identified in a later analysis, to a missense DCLRE1C variant. In a later analysis, specific HLA alleles were associated with about 18,000 TCR beta sequences at a 0.05 false discovery rate. In presence/absence analyses, roughly uniform sequencing depth across donors was assumed.

Primers: 60 Vbeta forward and 13 Jbeta reverse. The assay was immunoSEQ multiplex PCR, and TCRdb's table has in-frame clones only and misses some. Of some 130,000 clones listed, less than 65% were seen once; the top ten hold over 8%. This clone was seen a handful of times. Its antigen is not identified. Sequencing was done on a sample of PBMCs. The TCR comes from a man in his forties in good health and CMV-seropositive.

CDR3 in amino acids: CASSQEGLAGRDEQFF. The CDR3 DNA reads TGCGCCAGCAGCCAAGAGGGACTAGCGGGAAGGGATGAGCAGTTCTTC. The rearrangement links TRBV4-1 to TRBJ2-1; TRBD2 agrees at 13 bases. Germline lookup yields CDR1 MGHRA and CDR2 YSYEKL. Trimming cost V 0 bases and J 8 bases; bases outside gene matches: 4. There are 16 residues in the CDR3.